This T cell receptor (beta chain) was found in a study of T cell responses to AZD1222 COVID-19 vaccine. Overall study results and limits: The breadth and depth of Spike-specific TCRs increased once two AZD1222 doses had been given. Seropositive AZD1222 recipients at baseline numbered only five or six. Reports indicate that nearly half of spike-specific TCRs are directed at unmutated variant regions.

Deletions cut 8 bases from V and 5 bases from J, with 16 bases between. Looked up from germline, CDR1 is SNHLY and CDR2 is FYNNEI. The CDR3 totals 14 residues. Produced via immunoSEQ multiplex PCR; TCRdb's table is partial and in-frame only. The data show around 220,000 clones, with around 94% seen just once and approximately 1.7% held by the top ten. Of note for this clone: Its specificity is unknown.

The chain joins TRBV2 to TRBJ1-5, with a weak D call TRBD1 (6 bases). The sequenced sample was peripheral blood, obtained 28 days after the second dose of the MenACWY control vaccine. This TCR derives from an adult who received the MenACWY meningococcal vaccine as a control. CDR3 residues: CASSGQRRDQPQHF. CDR3 DNA sequence: TGTGCCAGCTCCGGACAGAGAAGGGATCAGCCCCAGCATTTT. Filled out from reference TRBV2 and TRBJ1-5, the complete variable domain reads EPEVTQTPSHQVTQMGQEVILRCVPISNHLYFYWYRQILGQKVEFLVSFYNNEISEKSEIFDDQFSVERPDGSNFTLKIRSTKLEDSAMYFCASSGQRRDQPQHFGDGTRLSIL.